The entry below gives a single TCR beta chain sequence along with its context. Its antigen remains unidentified. The source of the sample is a study of shared clonotypes between healthy human individuals. Profiling relied on immunoSEQ multiplex PCR, and the TCRdb table lists in-frame clones only, not all of them. The sample lists about 2.2 million clones; approximately 94% were seen once. The study, taken as a whole, reports: A small donor pool kept down the genetic and exposure-history diversity that was represented.

CD8 cells regarded as naive lacked CD45RO, were positively chosen for CCR7, and omitted terminally differentiated effector memory CD45RA+ cells. The source of this sequence is a man aged 18 to 30 in good health. Some clones in this sample may be carry-over from other donors' samples. Sequencing was performed on naive CD8+ T cells from PBMCs.

The CDR3 loop is CASSQAGGVHYGYTF. In DNA form, the CDR3 reads TGTGCCAGCAGCCAAGCGGGGGGCGTCCACTATGGCTACACCTTC. This chain joins TRBV14 and TRBJ1-2, with TRBD1 as a possible D gene (6 bases). CDR1 is SGHDN and CDR2 is FVKESK in the germline V gene. This CDR3 region has 15 residues. V lost 1 base and J 3 bases, leaving 12 bases between the germline ends.